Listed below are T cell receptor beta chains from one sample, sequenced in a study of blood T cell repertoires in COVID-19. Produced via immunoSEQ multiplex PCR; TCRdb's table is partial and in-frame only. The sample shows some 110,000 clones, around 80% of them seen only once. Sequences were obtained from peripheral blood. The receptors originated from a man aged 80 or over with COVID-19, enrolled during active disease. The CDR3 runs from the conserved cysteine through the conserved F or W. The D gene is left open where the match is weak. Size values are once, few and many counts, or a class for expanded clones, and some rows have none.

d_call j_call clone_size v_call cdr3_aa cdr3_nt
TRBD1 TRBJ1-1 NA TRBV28 CASTTSVGTGVEAFF TGTGCCAGCACCACTTCGGTAGGGACAGGGGTTGAAGCTTTCTTT
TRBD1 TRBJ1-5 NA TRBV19 CASSIGQGAQPQHF TGTGCCAGTAGTATAGGACAGGGAGCTCAGCCCCAGCATTTT
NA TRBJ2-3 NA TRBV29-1 CSVAGGKDTQYF TGCAGCGTTGCAGGCGGGAAGGATACGCAGTATTTT
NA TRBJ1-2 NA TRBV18 CASSTEGTYYGYTF TGTGCCAGCTCAACGGAGGGGACTTACTATGGCTACACCTTC
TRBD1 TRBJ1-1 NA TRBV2 CASSVSGDRGRATEAFF TGTGCCAGCAGTGTATCGGGGGACAGGGGGCGGGCAACTGAAGCTTTCTTT
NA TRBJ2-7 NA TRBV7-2 CASRSSASSYEQYF TGTGCCAGCCGCAGTAGCGCTAGCTCCTACGAGCAGTACTTC
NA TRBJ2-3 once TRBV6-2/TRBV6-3 CASSRTPPGGTDTQYF TGTGCCAGCAGCCGGACTCCGCCCGGGGGCACAGATACGCAGTATTTT
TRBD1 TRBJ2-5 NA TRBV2 CATEPGQGAGETQYF TGTGCCACCGAACCGGGACAGGGGGCTGGGGAGACCCAGTACTTC
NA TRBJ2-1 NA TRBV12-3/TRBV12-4 CASSSDSNEQFF TGTGCCAGCAGTTCGGACTCAAATGAGCAGTTCTTC
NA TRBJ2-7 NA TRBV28 CASSPGASGRFYEQYF TGTGCCAGCAGTCCAGGGGCCTCGGGCAGATTCTACGAGCAGTACTTC
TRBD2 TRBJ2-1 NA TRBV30 CAWTDSGRAWNEQFF TGTGCCTGGACCGATAGCGGGAGGGCTTGGAATGAGCAGTTCTTC
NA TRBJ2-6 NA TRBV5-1 CASAKSSGANVLTF TGCGCCAGCGCTAAGAGTTCTGGGGCCAACGTCCTGACTTTC
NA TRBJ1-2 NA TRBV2 CASRPWGLRYGYTF TGTGCCAGCAGACCCTGGGGGCTGAGGTATGGCTACACCTTC
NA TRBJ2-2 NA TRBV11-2 CASSPGVSPSTGELFF TGTGCCAGCAGCCCCGGGGTTAGCCCGAGCACCGGGGAGCTGTTTTTT
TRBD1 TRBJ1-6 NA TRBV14 CASSQVRTGPSPLHF TGTGCCAGCAGCCAAGTTAGGACAGGGCCGTCACCCCTCCACTTT
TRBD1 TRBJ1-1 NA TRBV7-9 CASSLGQGSTEAFF TGTGCCAGCAGCTTAGGACAGGGGAGCACTGAAGCTTTCTTT
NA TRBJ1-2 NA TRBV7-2 CASSLGQVDYGYTF TGTGCCAGCAGCTTAGGCCAGGTCGACTATGGCTACACCTTC
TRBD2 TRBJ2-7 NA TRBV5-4 CASSLTSGRHYEQYF TGTGCCAGCAGCCTAACTAGCGGGAGACATTACGAGCAGTACTTC
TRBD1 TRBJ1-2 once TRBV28 CASSSSGQGYGYTF TGTGCCAGCAGTTCCTCGGGACAGGGCTATGGCTACACCTTC
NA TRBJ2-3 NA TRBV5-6 CASSLSKLRNTDTQYF TGTGCCAGCAGCTTGAGCAAACTGCGAAACACAGATACGCAGTATTTT
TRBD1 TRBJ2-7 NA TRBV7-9 CASSLAGGTGDYEQYF TGTGCCAGCAGCCTAGCAGGTGGGACAGGTGACTACGAGCAGTACTTC
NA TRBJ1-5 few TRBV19 CASSDRRNQPQHF TGTGCCAGTAGCGACAGGCGCAATCAGCCCCAGCATTTT
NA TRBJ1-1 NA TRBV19 CATSTLSDTEAFF TGTGCCACCTCGACTCTCTCGGACACTGAAGCTTTCTTT
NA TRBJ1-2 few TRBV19 CASKPQGLYGGYTF TGTGCCAGTAAACCGCAGGGACTTTATGGGGGCTACACCTTC
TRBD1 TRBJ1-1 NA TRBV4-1 CASSRGQVNTEAFF TGCGCCAGCAGCCGAGGACAGGTCAACACTGAAGCTTTCTTT
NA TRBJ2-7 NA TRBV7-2 CASSEDYSYEQYF TGTGCCAGCAGCGAGGACTATTCCTACGAGCAGTACTTC
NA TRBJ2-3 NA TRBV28 CASSGRDTQYF TGTGCCAGCAGTGGCAGAGATACGCAGTATTTT
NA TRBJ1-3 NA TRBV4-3 CASSQIVAGPGNTIYF TGCGCCAGCAGCCAAATCGTAGCAGGGCCTGGAAACACCATATATTTT
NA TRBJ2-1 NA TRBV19 CASSRLLGGTYNEQFF TGTGCCAGTAGTCGCCTACTAGGTGGAACCTACAATGAGCAGTTCTTC
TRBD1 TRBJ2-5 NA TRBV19 CASSAQQGDQETQYF TGTGCCAGTAGTGCACAACAGGGGGATCAAGAGACCCAGTACTTC
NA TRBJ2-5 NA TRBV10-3 CAISESTGAGETQYF TGTGCCATCAGTGAGTCGACGGGAGCGGGAGAGACCCAGTACTTC
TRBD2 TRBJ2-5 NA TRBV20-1 CSVGGEETQYF TGCAGTGTCGGGGGGGAAGAGACCCAGTACTTC
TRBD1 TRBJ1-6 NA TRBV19 CASTLLGTGGSPLHF TGTGCCAGTACCCTCCTCGGGACAGGGGGGTCACCCCTCCACTTT
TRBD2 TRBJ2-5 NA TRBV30 CAWSATSGVSETQYF TGTGCCTGGAGTGCGACTAGCGGGGTCAGTGAGACCCAGTACTTC
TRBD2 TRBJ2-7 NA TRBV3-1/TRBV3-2 CASSSRTSGFYEQYF TGCGCCAGCAGCTCACGGACTAGCGGGTTCTACGAGCAGTACTTC
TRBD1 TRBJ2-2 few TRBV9 CASSAGQFYTGELFF TGTGCCAGCAGCGCGGGACAGTTCTACACCGGGGAGCTGTTTTTT
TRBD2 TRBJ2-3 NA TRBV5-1 CASSLWGGVADTQYF TGCGCCAGCAGCTTGTGGGGGGGAGTGGCGGATACGCAGTATTTT
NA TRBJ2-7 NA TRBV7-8 CASSLGPPGSSYEQYF TGTGCCAGCAGCTTAGGTCCGCCGGGAAGCTCCTACGAGCAGTACTTC
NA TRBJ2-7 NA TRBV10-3 CAISDSTGPEEQYF TGTGCCATCAGTGACAGCACAGGGCCTGAGGAGCAGTACTTC
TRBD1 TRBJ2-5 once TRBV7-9 CASSSGQGGRETQYF TGTGCCAGCAGCAGCGGACAGGGAGGCCGAGAGACCCAGTACTTC
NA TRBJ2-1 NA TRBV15 CATSPLVEGASYNEQFF TGTGCCACCAGCCCTCTCGTGGAGGGGGCTTCCTACAATGAGCAGTTCTTC
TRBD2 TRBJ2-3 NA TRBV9 CASSVTSSHDTQYF TGTGCCAGCAGCGTGACTAGCTCCCACGATACGCAGTATTTT
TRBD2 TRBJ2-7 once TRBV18 CASSLQSGVYEQYF TGTGCCAGCTCACTCCAAAGCGGGGTTTACGAGCAGTACTTC
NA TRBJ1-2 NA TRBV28 CASSLYDRFGYGYTF TGTGCCAGCAGTTTATATGACAGGTTTGGATATGGCTACACCTTC
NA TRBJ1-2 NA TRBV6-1 CASSEGQGLNYGYTF TGTGCCAGCAGTGAGGGCCAGGGGCTAAACTATGGCTACACCTTC
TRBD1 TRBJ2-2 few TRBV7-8 CASSSLTGATGELFF TGTGCCAGCAGCTCTCTCACAGGGGCCACCGGGGAGCTGTTTTTT
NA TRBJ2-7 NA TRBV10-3 CATEAGTSYEQYF TGTGCCACCGAGGCGGGTACCTCCTACGAGCAGTACTTC